This T cell receptor beta chain was observed in a study of tumor-infiltrating lymphocytes in localized non-small cell lung cancer. Study in general: Some samples were collected after neoadjuvant chemotherapy; smokers, never-smokers and several histologies were included. Study-level results: Tumor T-cell fraction was not associated with recurrence-free survival. Tumors had more T cell infiltration than uninvolved lung, per TCRbeta sequencing and CD3 counts. Available tissue quantity limited TCR sequencing to a patient subset.

As regards this clone: The antigen remains unidentified.

Profiling relied on immunoSEQ multiplex PCR, and the TCRdb table lists in-frame clones only, not all of them. Of approximately 7,200 clones in the sample, about two thirds were seen once. With 5 bases removed from V and 2 bases from J, the gap between germline ends came to 16 bases. The length of the CDR3 is 16 residues. CDR1 and CDR2 from the germline V gene are LNHDA and SQIVND (reference sequence). This receptor was identified in a human donor with non-small cell lung cancer. Material for sequencing was lung tumor tissue. This chain uses TRBV19 with TRBJ1-5, with D perhaps TRBD1 (5 bases). CDR3: CASSSPSGRGNQPQHF. CDR3 DNA sequence: TGTGCCAGTAGTTCACCCTCGGGACGGGGCAATCAGCCCCAGCATTTT.